The sequence of this T cell receptor (beta chain) was determined in a study of blood T cell repertoires in COVID-19. TCRdb's copy holds only in-frame clones and misses some; the assay was immunoSEQ multiplex PCR. The data contain some 89,000 clones, roughly 87% of them singletons. This receptor was taken from a middle-aged man with acute or convalescent COVID-19. The sample comprised peripheral blood.

The CDR3 DNA reads as TGTGCCAGCAGCCCTACGACAGGGGAGGGCGGGGAGCTGTTTTTT. It encodes CASSPTTGEGGELFF. This chain links TRBV9 with TRBJ2-2, with D perhaps TRBD1 (8 bases). There are 15 residues in the CDR3. CDR1 is SGDLS, CDR2 YYNGEE, per germline. V gave up 4 bases and J gave up 7 bases, with 17 bases separating them.